Listed below are T cell receptor beta chains from one sample, sequenced in a study of shared clonotypes between healthy human individuals. Sequencing used immunoSEQ multiplex PCR; TCRdb keeps in-frame clones, though not all of them. The repertoire consists of roughly 96,000 clones, with approximately 44% occurring once and the leading ten covering roughly 16%. The sequenced sample was PBMCs. These receptors were taken from a woman aged 40 to 50 in good health. Some clones in this sample may be carry-over from other donors' samples. The CDR3 runs from the conserved cysteine through the conserved F or W. Fields, in order: clone size, V gene, J gene, D gene, CDR3 DNA, CDR3 protein. A D gene is named only where the DNA matches it firmly. The size entry is marked missing in some rows and otherwise reads once, few, many or a size class.

>many|TRBV29-1|TRBJ1-4|TRBD1
TGCAGCGGCTCCCTGACAGGGACTGGTGAAAAACTGTTTTTT
CSGSLTGTGEKLFF
>many|TRBV27|TRBJ1-1|.
TGTGCCAGCAGTTTAGGGGGTTGGGGGGTGAAAGGTGAAGCTTTCTTT
CASSLGGWGVKGEAFF
>.|TRBV27|TRBJ2-7|.
TGTGCCAGCAGTTTATCAAGGGCCAACCCCTACGAGCAGTACTTC
CASSLSRANPYEQYF
>many|TRBV30|TRBJ1-1|.
TGTGCCTGGAGTGTACTGGGGTTTGAAGCTTTCTTT
CAWSVLGFEAFF
>.|TRBV4-1|TRBJ2-7|.
TGCGCCAGCAGCCAAGTTGGGAACTCCTACGAGCAGTACTTC
CASSQVGNSYEQYF
>many|TRBV18|TRBJ1-1|TRBD1
TGTGCCAGCTCACTACAGGGGAGCGAGGGTGAAGCTTTCTTT
CASSLQGSEGEAFF
>many|TRBV7-9|TRBJ1-1|.
TGTGCCAGCAGCTTAGCGCCGGTGTCTGAAGCTTTCTTT
CASSLAPVSEAFF
>.|TRBV28|TRBJ2-6|TRBD1
TGTGCCAGCAGACCGGGACAGGGGGCGCGGGGGGCCAACGTCCTGACTTTC
CASRPGQGARGANVLTF
>.|TRBV10-2|TRBJ1-5|.
TGCGCCAGCAGTGACCTAACCCGGAGGGGCAATCAGCCCCAGCATTTT
CASSDLTRRGNQPQHF
>many|TRBV30|TRBJ2-7|TRBD1
TGTGCCTGGCTAGAACAGGGGGCGCACTACGAGCAGTACTTC
CAWLEQGAHYEQYF
>.|TRBV4-1|TRBJ1-2|.
TGCGCCAGCAGCCAAACGCCCTACCGAGGGCTTAACTATGGCTACACCTTC
CASSQTPYRGLNYGYTF
>many|TRBV29-1|TRBJ1-2|.
TGCAGCGTTGGGACATCAAACTATGGCTACACCTTC
CSVGTSNYGYTF
>.|TRBV5-1|TRBJ2-3|.
TGCGCCAGCAGCTTGGTCCCAGGGGCGGGTAGCACAGATACGCAGTATTTT
CASSLVPGAGSTDTQYF
>few|TRBV6-5|TRBJ2-1|TRBD2
TGTGCCAGCAGTTACCACCCGGCGGGAGAAACCAATGAGCAGTTCTTC
CASSYHPAGETNEQFF
>many|TRBV20-1|TRBJ2-1|.
TGCAGTGCTCCCCTACCCGGTGAGCAGTTCTTC
CSAPLPGEQFF
>many|TRBV13|TRBJ2-1|TRBD2
TGTGCCAGCAGCCCAAGACTAGCGGGAGGGTTCGGTGAGCAGTTCTTC
CASSPRLAGGFGEQFF
>medium-sized|TRBV30|TRBJ2-1|TRBD2
TGTGCCTGGGGTTCCATTTCCGGGACTATCCAGTTCTTC
CAWGSISGTIQFF
>.|TRBV10-3|TRBJ2-4|.
TGTGCCATCAGTGAGTCGGGATTAATCTTAGCCAAAAACATTCAGTACTTC
CAISESGLILAKNIQYF
>few|TRBV15|TRBJ2-6|.
TGTGCCACCAGCAGAGATCTAGGGGGCTCTGGGGCCAACGTCCTGACTTTC
CATSRDLGGSGANVLTF
>.|TRBV5-1|TRBJ2-7|.
TGCGCCACCTCTGACCAGTCGGGAGCGAGCGAGCAGTACTTC
CATSDQSGASEQYF
>once|TRBV19|TRBJ2-6|.
TGTGCCAGTAGTATAGGGGCCGCCAACGTCCTGACTTTC
CASSIGAANVLTF
>once|TRBV7-8|TRBJ1-4|.
TGTGCCAGCAGCCGGAGAACAGCCGGTAATGAAAAACTGTTTTTT
CASSRRTAGNEKLFF
>many|TRBV19|TRBJ2-7|.
TGTGCCAGTAGTATAGTGGAGGGATCCTACGAGCAGTACTTC
CASSIVEGSYEQYF
>.|TRBV2|TRBJ1-1|.
TGTGCCAGCAGTGAAGGAGGGAGGGCCGAAGCTTTCTTT
CASSEGGRAEAFF
>.|TRBV7-9|TRBJ1-2|.
TGTGCCAGCAGCTTAGCGCTTGGGGACACTTTATATGGCTACACCTTC
CASSLALGDTLYGYTF
>.|TRBV5-1|TRBJ2-5|TRBD2
TGCGCCAGCAGCTTCGGGACTAGCGGGAGCGGGGGCCAGTACTTC
CASSFGTSGSGGQYF
>.|TRBV5-1|TRBJ2-7|.
TGCGCCAGCAGCGAACAGGGAGGAGAGCAGTACTTC
CASSEQGGEQYF
>many|TRBV28|TRBJ1-2|.
TGTGCCAGCAGTTTATCGTGGCAGGGCCGAGGGGGCTACACCTTC
CASSLSWQGRGGYTF
>.|TRBV28|TRBJ2-1|.
TGTGCCAGCAGTTTGCCTGGCAATGAGCAGTTCTTC
CASSLPGNEQFF
>many|TRBV5-5|TRBJ1-5|.
TGTGCCAGCAGCTTAGGAGAGTATCAGCCCCAGCATTTT
CASSLGEYQPQHF
>.|TRBV6-5|TRBJ2-5|.
TGTGCCAGCGGGGCTTACGGGACCCAGTACTTC
CASGAYGTQYF
>.|TRBV27|TRBJ2-1|TRBD1
TGTGCCAGCAGTTTATTCGACAGGGTCAGCTCCTACAATGAGCAGTTCTTC
CASSLFDRVSSYNEQFF
>few|TRBV15|TRBJ2-7|.
TGTGCCACCAGCAGAGATCTCGGCGGGACACCCTACGAGCAGTACTTC
CATSRDLGGTPYEQYF
>.|TRBV7-3|TRBJ2-2|.
TGTGCCAGCAGCCCTGTTGGACCCCGAGGGGACACCGGGGAGCTGTTTTTT
CASSPVGPRGDTGELFF
>.|TRBV28|TRBJ2-4|.
TGTGCCAGCAAAATTCGGGGAGCGGAAAACATTCAGTACTTC
CASKIRGAENIQYF
>many|TRBV4-1|TRBJ1-3|.
TGCGCCAGCAGCCAAGGACAGCTAGTCTCTGGAAACACCATATATTTT
CASSQGQLVSGNTIYF
>.|TRBV7-2|TRBJ2-3|.
TGTGCCAGCAGCCCACCACTAGCGATCAGGGGGGATACGCAGTATTTT
CASSPPLAIRGDTQYF
>.|TRBV29-1|TRBJ2-5|.
TGCAGCGTTGACAGCACGGGGGCGGGGGAGCAGTACTTC
CSVDSTGAGEQYF
>many|TRBV29-1|TRBJ1-1|.
TGCAGCGTTGAAGCTGGGGGTTGGACTGAAGCTTTCTTT
CSVEAGGWTEAFF
>.|TRBV5-1|TRBJ1-1|.
TGCGCCAGCTCATTAGACAGGTCGAACACTGAAGCTTTCTTT
CASSLDRSNTEAFF